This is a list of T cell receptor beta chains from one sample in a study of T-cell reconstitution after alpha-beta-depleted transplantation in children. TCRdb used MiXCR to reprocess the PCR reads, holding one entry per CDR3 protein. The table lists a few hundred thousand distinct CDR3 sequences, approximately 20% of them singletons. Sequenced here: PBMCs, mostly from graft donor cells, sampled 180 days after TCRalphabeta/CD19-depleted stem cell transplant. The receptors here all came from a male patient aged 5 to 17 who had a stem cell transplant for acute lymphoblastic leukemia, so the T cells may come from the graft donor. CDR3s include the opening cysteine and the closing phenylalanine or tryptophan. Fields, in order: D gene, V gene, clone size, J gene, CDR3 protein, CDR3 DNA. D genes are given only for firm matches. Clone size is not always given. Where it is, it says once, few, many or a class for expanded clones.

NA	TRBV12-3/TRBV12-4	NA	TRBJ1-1	CASTEHLNTEAFF	TGTGCCAGCACCGAACATTTGAACACTGAAGCTTTCTTT
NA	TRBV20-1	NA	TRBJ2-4	CSARSQGTWDPF	TGCAGTGCTAGATCGCAGGGGACTTGGGACCCCTTC
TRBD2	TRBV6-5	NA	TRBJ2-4	CASSYSIAGPLAKNIQYF	TGTGCCAGCAGTTACTCGATAGCGGGACCGCTAGCCAAAAACATTCAGTACTTC
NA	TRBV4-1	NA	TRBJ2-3	CASTEEDPGTQYF	TGCGCCAGCACCGAGGAGGATCCGGGTACGCAGTATTTT
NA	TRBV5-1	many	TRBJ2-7	CASSHADSAYEQYF	TGCGCCAGCAGCCATGCCGACAGTGCCTACGAGCAGTACTTC
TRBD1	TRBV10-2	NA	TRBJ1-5	CASRGQGLALPQHF	TGCGCCAGCAGGGGACAGGGGTTGGCTTTGCCCCAGCATTTT
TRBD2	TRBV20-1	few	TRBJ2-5	CSAGTSGRTETQYF	TGCAGTGCTGGGACTAGCGGGAGGACAGAGACCCAGTACTTC
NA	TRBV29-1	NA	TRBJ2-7	CSVGSRGKLYEQYF	TGCAGCGTTGGATCCCGGGGCAAACTCTACGAGCAGTACTTC
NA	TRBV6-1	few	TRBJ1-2	CAASSPGPPFAYGYTF	TGTGCCGCCTCCTCGCCCGGACCCCCTTTTGCCTATGGCTACACCTTC
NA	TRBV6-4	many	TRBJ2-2	CASKRQGNTGELFF	TGTGCCAGCAAACGCCAGGGGAACACCGGGGAGCTGTTTTTT